Each of the 24 T cell receptor beta chains below was sequenced from the same sample in a study of T cells after yellow fever vaccination (dated by TCRdb to the late 2010s). What the treatment or condition label conveys for this sample: live attenuated yellow fever vaccine strain. Library generation was performed with 5' RACE. The sequencer listed for this sample is Illumina NovaSeq 6000. TCRdb trimmed public reads at Q25 via fastp, called clones via MiXCR and kept in-frame beta chains. When rows share a CDR3 protein, they turn into one entry using the most common DNA and genes. Recorded for this sample are under 400,000 distinct CDR3 sequences; approximately 12% of them occurred a single time. The ten largest clonotypes hold roughly 3.1% of the sample. The starting material was CD4+ T cells sorted from PBMCs, obtained 15 days after the yellow fever booster vaccination. Receptors were obtained from a man younger than 35 who received the YFV17D yellow fever vaccine.

This clonotype was counted ten times or more. The CDR3 bases are TGTGCCAGCAGCCCGGACAGGGTAATTCTCAATGAGCAGTTCTTC. Translation: CASSPDRVILNEQFF. The genes are TRBV3-1 and TRBJ2-1, with 8 nucleotides matching TRBD1. The CDR3 has 15 residues. Germline V gene data show CDR1 as LGHDT and CDR2 as YNNKEL (reference sequence). V was clipped by 4 bases and J by 6 bases; unmatched bases: 8.

CDR3 DNA sequence: TGTGCCAGCTCACCTTATAATGAAAAACTGTTTTTT. Translation gives CASSPYNEKLFF. The chain combines TRBV18 with TRBJ1-4; D gene ambiguous. V lost 3 bases and J 4 bases, leaving 3 bases between the germline ends. This CDR3 is built from 12 residues. The germline V gene has CDR1 KGHSH and CDR2 LQKENI. The complete variable domain, with remaining parts taken from reference TRBV18 and TRBJ1-4, reads NAGVMQNPRHLVRRRGQEARLRCSPMKGHSHVYWYRQLPEEGLKFMVYLQKENIIDESGMPKERFSAEFPKEGPSILRIQQVVRGDSAAYFCASSPYNEKLFFGSGTQLSVL.

The J gene is TRBJ2-7, the V gene TRBV28, with D perhaps TRBD1 (5 bases). Per germline, CDR1 MDHEN and CDR2 SYDVKM. The V gene lost 8 bases and the J gene lost 1 base, with 9 bases spanning the gap. CDR3 size: 12 residues. The CDR3 region is CASGHYSYEQYV. The CDR3 coding sequence is TGTGCCAGCGGACACTATTCCTACGAGCAGTACGTC.

This clonotype has a handful of counts. The V and J genes are TRBV5-4 and TRBJ2-5, with 7 bases lining up with TRBD1. In germline, CDR1 is SGHNT, CDR2 YYREEE (reference sequence). Losses at the gene ends were 5 bases for V and 5 bases for J; bases not matched to a gene: 9. The CDR3 covers 14 residues. This chain's CDR3 is CASRNRGVEETQYF. Written as DNA, the CDR3 is TGTGCCAGCAGAAACAGGGGAGTCGAGGAGACCCAGTACTTC.

This clonotype came up once. This chain links TRBV7-2 with TRBJ1-2; D remains ambiguous. The length of the CDR3 is 14 residues. V was clipped by 1 base and J by 8 bases, with 14 bases between them. From germline, CDR1 is SGHTA and CDR2 FQGNSA. CDR3 coding DNA: TGTGCCAGCAGCTTAGGGATAGTCTTAGGGGGCTACACCTTC. Its protein is CASSLGIVLGGYTF.

This clonotype has at least ten counts. This chain connects TRBV12-3 or TRBV12-4 to TRBJ2-5; TRBD1 matches at 7 bases. V shed 7 bases and J 2 bases; nucleotides not matched to a gene: 7. This CDR3 contains 14 residues. The CDR3 coding sequence is TGTGCCAGCACTTTGACAGGGCAGCAAGAGACCCAGTACTTC. This translates into CASTLTGQQETQYF.

The table lists this clonotype with a few counts. The chain joins TRBV4-3 to TRBJ2-1, with 7 bases matching TRBD2. Germline CDR1 and CDR2: LGHNA and YSLEER. The V and J ends lost 4 bases and 8 bases, in that order; junction bases with no gene match: 11. CDR3 length equals 15 residues. The CDR3 nucleotides are TGCGCCAGCAGCCCCAGACGGACTAGTGGCGATGAGCAGTTCTTC. Its translation: CASSPRRTSGDEQFF.

This clonotype was seen at least ten times. The chain links TRBV13 to TRBJ2-2; D uncertain. Germline CDR1 and CDR2: PRHDT and FYEKMQ (reference sequence). V was clipped by 5 bases and J by 8 bases, with 9 bases between them. The CDR3 contains 12 residues. The CDR3 region is CASSLPGGELFF. The CDR3 DNA follows: TGTGCCAGCAGCCTCCCTGGGGGGGAGCTGTTTTTT.

This clonotype was found a few times. This chain joins TRBV12-3 or TRBV12-4 and TRBJ1-1; D possibly corresponds to TRBD1 (6 bases). V gave up 5 bases and J gave up 3 bases, with 13 bases separating them. This CDR3 comprises 14 residues. In nucleotides, the CDR3 is TGTGCCAGCAGTGAAATGGGGGGCCACACTGAAGCTTTCTTT. Translated, it gives CASSEMGGHTEAFF.

This rearrangement joins TRBV19 to TRBJ2-2; TRBD2 agrees at 7 bases. This CDR3 contains 14 residues. From germline, CDR1 is LNHDA and CDR2 SQIVND (reference sequence). The junction had 4 bases not matched to a gene; V was cut back by 5 bases and J by 4 bases. CDR3 in amino acids: CASSWSGGTGELFF. The CDR3 DNA follows: TGTGCCAGTAGTTGGTCGGGAGGCACCGGGGAGCTGTTTTTT.

The chain uses TRBV7-6 and TRBJ2-3; a weak D match, TRBD2 (7 bases). Per the germline V gene, CDR1 is SGHVS and CDR2 is FNYEAQ. Trimming left V 5 bases short and J 3 bases short, with 18 bases between. The CDR3 runs to 16 residues. The chain's CDR3 is CASSPLGGRGTDTQYF. The CDR3 DNA reads TGTGCCAGCAGCCCCCTGGGGGGGCGGGGGACAGATACGCAGTATTTT.

CDR3 bases: TGCGCCAGCAGCGACCCCGAGGGCGTGAATGAGCAGTTCTTC. It specifies CASSDPEGVNEQFF. J is TRBJ2-1 and V is TRBV5-1; the D gene is possibly TRBD2 (5 bases). The CDR3 covers 14 residues. CDR1 is SGHRS and CDR2 is YFSETQ in the germline V gene. V lost 4 bases and J 7 bases, leaving 15 bases between the germline ends.

The chain couples TRBV7-9 to TRBJ2-2; 8 nucleotides match TRBD2. This CDR3 has 14 residues. V shed 8 bases and J 9 bases; nucleotides not matched to a gene: 11. Germline-derived CDR1 and CDR2 are SEHNR and FQNEAQ (reference sequence). This CDR3 is CASGAFGGARELFF. The CDR3 DNA is TGTGCCAGCGGCGCGTTCGGGGGGGCCAGGGAGCTGTTTTTT. The full variable domain, its missing parts supplied by reference TRBV7-9 and TRBJ2-2, is DTGVSQNPRHKITKRGQNVTFRCDPISEHNRLYWYRQTLGQGPEFLTYFQNEAQLEKSRLLSDRFSAERPKGSFSTLEIQRTEQGDSAMYLCASGAFGGARELFFGEGSRLTVL.

V gene TRBV12-3 or TRBV12-4 combines with J gene TRBJ2-1; 11 bases are shared with TRBD2. This CDR3 is built from 18 residues. Germline trimming cut 2 bases from V and 8 bases from J; bases unmatched to any gene: 14. Written as DNA, the CDR3 is TGTGCCAGCAGTTTATGTCGTTTAGCGGGGGGGTGTTTGGATGAGCAGTTCTTC. It yields the protein CASSLCRLAGGCLDEQFF.

The CDR3 reads CASAGNPDTQYF. The CDR3 DNA reads TGTGCCAGCGCTGGGAACCCAGATACGCAGTATTTT. This chain links TRBV6-2 or TRBV6-3 with TRBJ2-3; D unresolved. Trimming removed 8 bases from V and 4 bases from J, with 10 bases in between. Germline CDR1 and CDR2: MNHEY and SVGEGT. This CDR3 has 12 amino acids.

This clonotype has at least ten counts. The rearrangement joins TRBV30 to TRBJ1-1; D gene unclear. The CDR3 sequence is 14 residues long. The ends were cut back, 1 base at V and 0 bases at J, with 9 bases in the middle. Germline-derived CDR1 and CDR2 are GTSNPN and SVGIG (reference sequence). CDR3 nucleotide sequence: TGTGCCTGGAGTGGGGTAGGGATGAACACTGAAGCTTTCTTT. Translated: CAWSGVGMNTEAFF.

The chain links TRBV6-5 to TRBJ1-5; the D gene is possibly TRBD1 (6 bases). Germline CDR1 MNHEY, CDR2 SVGAGI. V lost 4 bases and J 4 bases, leaving 11 bases between the germline ends. This CDR3 comprises 14 residues. The CDR3 region is CASSWGTRNQPQHF. The CDR3 nucleotides are TGTGCCAGCAGTTGGGGGACAAGGAATCAGCCCCAGCATTTT.

This clonotype came up a few times. The chain is built from TRBV7-2 and TRBJ1-2; D unclear. Per the germline V gene, CDR1 is SGHTA and CDR2 is FQGNSA. There are 14 residues in the CDR3. V was cut by 1 base and J by 7 bases, with 13 bases left in between. CDR3 in DNA: TGTGCCAGCAGCTTAGGTACAGCAGGTAGTGGCTACACCTTC. Translated: CASSLGTAGSGYTF.

This rearrangement joins TRBV7-2 to TRBJ2-2; 9 positions match TRBD2. The CDR3 extends over 17 amino acids. Germline V gene lookup returns CDR1 SGHTA and CDR2 FQGNSA. With V trimmed by 7 bases and J by 0 bases, 9 bases remained unmatched. As DNA, the CDR3 is TGTGCCAGCACCGGTCCGGGACTAGCTTCGAACACCGGGGAGCTGTTTTTT. Its translation: CASTGPGLASNTGELFF.

The J gene is TRBJ2-3, the V gene TRBV5-1; 16 nucleotides match TRBD2. After removal of 3 bases from V and 1 base from J, the junction contained 2 bases not matched to a gene. Germline lookup yields CDR1 SGHRS and CDR2 YFSETQ. The CDR3 totals 17 residues. In nucleotides, the CDR3 is TGCGCCAGCAGCTCCGGGACTAGCGGGGGGGGCACAGATACGCAGTATTTT. Protein: CASSSGTSGGGTDTQYF.

V is TRBV2 and J is TRBJ2-2; no firm D call. Trimming shortened V by 6 bases and J by 3 bases, and 5 bases separated the two germline ends. Looked up from germline, CDR1 is SNHLY and CDR2 is FYNNEI. CDR3 length: 12 residues. The CDR3 sequence is CASRDDTGELFF. The CDR3 region has the DNA TGTGCCAGCAGAGATGACACCGGGGAGCTGTTTTTT.

This clonotype was seen a handful of times. The chain combines TRBV9 with TRBJ2-3, with no clear D. This CDR3 has 16 amino acids. Trimming removed 4 bases from V and 11 bases from J, with 26 bases in between. CDR1 and CDR2 from the germline V gene are SGDLS and YYNGEE. DNA of the CDR3: TGTGCCAGCAGCCCCCAGGTCCAACCATTGGGGTTCGGGCAGTATTTT. Its translation: CASSPQVQPLGFGQYF.

The CDR3 nucleotides are TGTGCCAGCTCACCAGTCAACCCAGACTATGGCTACACCTTC. This gives the protein CASSPVNPDYGYTF. The chain employs TRBV18 and TRBJ1-2; D ambiguous. The ends were cut back, 2 bases at V and 3 bases at J, with 10 bases in the middle. This CDR3 has 14 amino acids. Germline assignment: CDR1 KGHSH and CDR2 LQKENI.

A few counts support this clonotype. J is TRBJ2-5 and V is TRBV9; no clear D. The V gene lost 2 bases and the J gene lost 4 bases, with 15 bases spanning the gap. The CDR3 spans 15 residues. In germline, CDR1 is SGDLS, CDR2 YYNGEE. CDR3 DNA sequence: TGTGCCAGCAGCGTCGACCCGGCAGGTCCAGAGACCCAGTACTTC. Its protein product is CASSVDPAGPETQYF.